Below, 29 T cell receptor beta chains from the same sample are listed, as sequenced in a study of shared clonotypes between healthy human individuals (dated by TCRdb to 2020 to 2022). CD8 naive samples were obtained by positive selection for CCR7 among CD45RO-negative cells, yielding a CD45RA+CCR7+ population from which TemRA cells were excluded. The library was built by means of the immunoSEQ multiplex PCR assay. What TCRdb holds here is the immuneACCESS table cut down to in-frame rearrangements. Part of the clones is not present; checked against another copy, under half of the missing clones reflect an unresolved V gene, and the others are unexplained. In all, the sample holds just over 2,000,000 clones, and around 96% of those were seen once. In total, the top ten clones hold about 1.1% of the sample. The specimen was naive CD8+ T cells sorted from blood. Explained via the paper, the cell subset or site label denotes: CD45RA+CCR7+. The receptor source for this set is a man younger than 30 in good health.

The chain joins TRBV6-5 to TRBJ2-2; the D gene could be TRBD1 or TRBD2 (5 bases each). Per germline, CDR1 MNHEY and CDR2 SVGAGI. The ends were cut back, 6 bases at V and 0 bases at J, with 11 bases in the middle. The CDR3 has 15 amino acids. The CDR3 region is CASSTGRPNTGELFF. In DNA, the CDR3 is TGTGCCAGCAGCACGGGACGACCGAACACCGGGGAGCTGTTTTTT.

Concerning this clone itself: A much larger clone differs from this one at a single base, so this may be a read error. Other DNA sequences in this sample translate to the same CDR3. The V gene is TRBV5-8, the J gene TRBJ2-7; D is undetermined. The CDR3 is 11 residues long. In germline, CDR1 is SGHTS, CDR2 YDEGEE. The V end was cut by 4 bases, the J end by 1 base, with 3 bases between. In DNA, the CDR3 is TGTGCCAGCAGCCCGTCCTACGAGCAGTACTTC. Its protein product is CASSPSYEQYF.

The CDR3, as DNA: TGTGCCAGCAGCTTGGAGCATGATGGCTACACCTTC. Translated: CASSLEHDGYTF. The chain links TRBV5-5 to TRBJ1-2; no clear D gene. This CDR3 is 12 amino acids long. Trimming left V 0 bases short and J 6 bases short, with 6 bases between. Germline CDR1 SGHKS, CDR2 YYEKEE (reference sequence).

The V call is TRBV10-2, the J call TRBJ2-1; D might be TRBD2 (7 bases). CDR1 WSHSY and CDR2 SAAADI come from the germline V gene. The V gene lost 6 bases and the J gene lost 2 bases, with 20 bases spanning the gap. This CDR3 comprises 17 residues. The CDR3 spells CASSRVGGGAAYNEQFF. The DNA of the CDR3 is TGCGCCAGCAGCCGAGTGGGTGGGGGGGCCGCCTACAATGAGCAGTTCTTC.

The V and J genes are TRBV4-1 and TRBJ1-1; possible D gene TRBD1, 5 bases. This CDR3 comprises 14 residues. Looked up from germline, CDR1 is MGHRA and CDR2 is YSYEKL. Between the trimmed V and J ends, which lost 0 bases and 4 bases, there was a span of 9 bases. The CDR3: CASSQDTRGTEAFF. For the CDR3, the DNA is TGCGCCAGCAGCCAAGATACAAGGGGCACTGAAGCTTTCTTT.

This clone is a singleton in its sample. This chain connects TRBV7-6 to TRBJ2-3, with a possible D match to TRBD2 (7 bases). V shed 5 bases and J shed 10 bases, with 13 bases lying between them. Per the germline V gene, CDR1 is SGHVS and CDR2 is FNYEAQ. The CDR3 has 12 amino acids. In DNA form, the CDR3 reads TGTGCCAGCAGCCTAGGGGGGGGTGCGCAGTATTTT. It encodes CASSLGGGAQYF.

V usage is TRBV6-1 and J usage is TRBJ1-5; 9 bases map to TRBD1. Germline values: CDR1 MNHNS, CDR2 SASEGT. The CDR3 loop spans 17 amino acids. Trimming at V came to 0 bases and at J to 6 bases, leaving 9 bases not matched to a gene. CDR3: CASSEAEDRGIRQPQHF. DNA of the CDR3: TGTGCCAGCAGTGAAGCGGAAGACAGGGGGATTCGTCAGCCCCAGCATTTT.

J is TRBJ2-1 and V is TRBV19, with unresolved D. CDR1 and CDR2 (germline): LNHDA, SQIVND (reference sequence). Trimming took 5 bases from V and 5 from J, leaving 13 bases between them. The length of the CDR3 is 14 residues. The CDR3 DNA reads TGTGCCAGTAGTGCGAGTTTCCTGAACAATGAGCAGTTCTTC. This encodes CASSASFLNNEQFF. Together with reference TRBV19 and TRBJ2-1, the CDR3 gives the full variable domain: DGGITQSPKYLFRKEGQNVTLSCEQNLNHDAMYWYRQDPGQGLRLIYYSQIVNDFQKGDIAEGYSVSREKKESFPLTVTSAQKNPTAFYLCASSASFLNNEQFFGPGTRLTVL.

The chain links TRBV5-4 to TRBJ2-7; the D gene is possibly TRBD2 (6 bases). Germline lookup yields CDR1 SGHNT and CDR2 YYREEE (reference sequence). The CDR3 has 13 residues. V lost 5 bases to trimming and J lost 3 bases, with 12 bases between them. In nucleotides, the CDR3 is TGTGCCAGCAGGCGGAGCGGGTACTACGAGCAGTACTTC. Residues: CASRRSGYYEQYF.

This sequence joins TRBV7-9 and TRBJ2-1, with D unresolved. The CDR3 covers 12 residues. Germline V gene lookup returns CDR1 SEHNR and CDR2 FQNEAQ (reference sequence). V dropped 1 base and J dropped 8 bases, with 6 bases sitting between them. The CDR3 coding sequence is TGTGCCAGCAGCTTAGTTTTCGATGAGCAGTTCTTC. Translating it yields CASSLVFDEQFF.

V usage is TRBV27 and J usage is TRBJ1-2, with D tentatively TRBD1 (6 bases). Germline V gene lookup returns CDR1 MNHEY and CDR2 SMNVEV (reference sequence). The CDR3 length is 17 residues. Trimming left V 3 bases short and J 7 bases short, with 24 bases between. CDR3 sequence reads: CASSLVFPVPGDSGYTF. CDR3 nucleotide sequence: TGTGCCAGCAGTTTGGTCTTCCCGGTCCCAGGGGACTCTGGCTACACCTTC.

This chain links TRBV27 with TRBJ2-3; the D call may be TRBD1 or TRBD2 (5 bases each). Germline CDR1 MNHEY, CDR2 SMNVEV (reference sequence). V lost 5 bases, J lost 3 bases, and 18 bases lay in between. The CDR3 loop spans 16 amino acids. The DNA for the CDR3 is TGTGCCAGCAGTAAACTAGGGGTTTCAGGAACAGATACGCAGTATTTT. Translated: CASSKLGVSGTDTQYF.

The chain employs TRBV29-1 and TRBJ2-1, with a tentative D call TRBD2 (5 bases). Trimming pared 3 bases from V and 7 bases from J, leaving 19 bases between. The CDR3 has 15 residues. CDR1 and CDR2 from the germline V gene are SQVTM and ANQGSEA. The CDR3 DNA is TGCAGCGTTGATCAGGTCCACGGGGATATGAATGAGCAGTTCTTC. Translated, it gives CSVDQVHGDMNEQFF.

The V and J genes are TRBV10-3 and TRBJ2-7, with 10 nucleotides matching TRBD1. This CDR3 is 14 amino acids long. Unmatched junction bases numbered 6, after V lost 7 bases and J lost 3 bases. Germline V gene lookup returns CDR1 ENHRY and CDR2 SYGVKD. Here the CDR3 reads CAIKDRGAGYEQYF. The CDR3 region has the DNA TGTGCCATCAAGGACAGGGGGGCAGGCTACGAGCAGTACTTC.

The V gene is TRBV19, the J gene TRBJ2-2, with D maybe TRBD2 (5 bases). The germline V and J ends were trimmed by 1 base and 6 bases, with 9 bases remaining between them. CDR3 length equals 14 residues. Per germline, CDR1 LNHDA and CDR2 SQIVND (reference sequence). In nucleotides, the CDR3 is TGTGCCAGTAGTATAGGATACGGGGCCGGGGAGCTGTTTTTT. Translated, it gives CASSIGYGAGELFF.

V is TRBV27 and J is TRBJ2-3, with D tentatively TRBD1 or TRBD2 (5 bases each). Trimming removed 5 bases from V and 1 base from J, with 22 bases in between. The CDR3 length is 18 residues. Germline V gene lookup returns CDR1 MNHEY and CDR2 SMNVEV (reference sequence). CDR3 sequence (DNA): TGTGCCAGCAGTCCAAAATCCTCCCGGGGCAGGGGCACAGATACGCAGTATTTT. Translation gives CASSPKSSRGRGTDTQYF.

CDR3 residues: CASSEAASGGPYNEQFF. DNA for the CDR3: TGTGCCAGCAGTGAAGCGGCTAGCGGGGGACCATACAATGAGCAGTTCTTC. The gene calls are TRBV6-1 and TRBJ2-1; 10 nucleotides agree with TRBD2. Germline V gene lookup returns CDR1 MNHNS and CDR2 SASEGT. This CDR3 is built from 17 residues. Losses at the gene ends were 0 bases for V and 4 bases for J; bases not matched to a gene: 6.

The chain uses TRBV2 and TRBJ1-1; D not certain. This CDR3 region has 14 residues. Germline CDR1 is SNHLY and CDR2 is FYNNEI. Trimming cost V 3 bases and J 3 bases, with 11 bases left between them. Here the CDR3 reads CASSDTADYTEAFF. The CDR3 DNA reads TGTGCCAGCAGTGATACGGCAGACTACACTGAAGCTTTCTTT. The variable domain in full, completed from reference TRBV2 and TRBJ1-1, reads EPEVTQTPSHQVTQMGQEVILRCVPISNHLYFYWYRQILGQKVEFLVSFYNNEISEKSEIFDDQFSVERPDGSNFTLKIRSTKLEDSAMYFCASSDTADYTEAFFGQGTRLTVV.

The chain joins TRBV7-2 to TRBJ2-7, with unresolved D. V lost 3 bases to trimming and J lost 1 base, with 7 bases between them. This CDR3 comprises 13 residues. Germline lookup yields CDR1 SGHTA and CDR2 FQGNSA. The CDR3 sequence is CASSFLGSYEQYF. CDR3 DNA sequence: TGTGCCAGCAGCTTTCTGGGTTCCTACGAGCAGTACTTC.

Here the CDR3 DNA reads TGTGCCTGGAGTGTGGTAGTTTGGGGATTAAGCTCTGGGGCCAACGTCCTGACTTTC. This encodes CAWSVVVWGLSSGANVLTF. J is TRBJ2-6 and V is TRBV30, with D unclear. Germline assignment: CDR1 GTSNPN and CDR2 SVGIG (reference sequence). V gave up 0 bases and J gave up 0 bases, with 18 bases separating them. The CDR3 contains 19 residues.

J is TRBJ1-1 and V is TRBV28; D gene uncertain. CDR1 is MDHEN and CDR2 is SYDVKM in the germline V gene. The CDR3 spans 13 residues. Trimming pared 3 bases from V and 1 base from J, leaving 6 bases between. The CDR3, as DNA: TGTGCCAGCAGTTTGTCGAAGAACACTGAAGCTTTCTTT. This encodes CASSLSKNTEAFF. Full variable domain (outside the CDR3, taken from reference TRBV28 and TRBJ1-1): DVKVTQSSRYLVKRTGEKVFLECVQDMDHENMFWYRQDPGLGLRLIYFSYDVKMKEKGDIPEGYSVSREKKERFSLILESASTNQTSMYLCASSLSKNTEAFFGQGTRLTVV.

The V and J genes are TRBV5-1 and TRBJ1-1; weak D call: TRBD1 (6 bases). Germline V gene sequence: CDR1 SGHRS, CDR2 YFSETQ. Trimming took 4 bases from V and 6 from J, leaving 22 bases between them. This CDR3 comprises 16 residues. The CDR3 loop is CASSHPQGWGAAEAFF. The DNA of the CDR3 is TGCGCCAGCAGCCACCCACAGGGATGGGGTGCGGCTGAAGCTTTCTTT.

The CDR3 here is CASSLAQGIGDEQFF. In DNA, the CDR3 is TGTGCCAGCAGCTTAGCGCAGGGGATTGGGGATGAGCAGTTCTTC. This chain joins TRBV7-9 and TRBJ2-1; maybe TRBD1 (6 bases). Trimming took off 0 bases at V and 8 bases at J, with 14 bases between the two ends. Germline loops: CDR1 SEHNR, CDR2 FQNEAQ (reference sequence). The CDR3 totals 15 residues.

The chain links TRBV7-9 to TRBJ2-1, with TRBD1 identical over 9 bases. V trimming: 5 bases; J trimming: 7 bases; junction bases outside the gene matches: 9. Germline V gene sequence: CDR1 SEHNR, CDR2 FQNEAQ (reference sequence). This CDR3 is 15 amino acids long. The CDR3 is CASSLQQGARNEQFF. DNA of the CDR3: TGTGCCAGCAGCCTACAACAGGGGGCGCGAAATGAGCAGTTCTTC.

This sequence joins TRBV13 and TRBJ1-2, with D perhaps matching TRBD1 (6 bases). The V and J ends lost 2 bases and 7 bases respectively, with 8 bases between them. The germline CDR1 and CDR2 sequences are PRHDT and FYEKMQ (reference sequence). CDR3 length equals 12 residues. The CDR3 here is CASSLQGIGYTF. The CDR3, as DNA: TGTGCCAGCAGCTTACAGGGGATTGGCTACACCTTC.

The chain couples TRBV4-1 to TRBJ1-1; D remains unclear. Germline V gene lookup returns CDR1 MGHRA and CDR2 YSYEKL. There are 16 residues in the CDR3. V was shortened by 4 bases and J by 1 base, with 16 bases between the two germline ends. The DNA for the CDR3 is TGCGCCAGCAGCCCGTGGGATGCAGGAGGGAACACTGAAGCTTTCTTT. Protein sequence: CASSPWDAGGNTEAFF.

The chain links TRBV12-5 to TRBJ1-2; possible D gene TRBD1, 5 bases. The CDR3 has 13 amino acids. Germline CDR1 LGHNT, CDR2 FRNRAP. The V and J ends lost 1 base and 4 bases respectively, with 7 bases between them. The CDR3 protein is CASGLGQIYGYTF. The CDR3 region has the DNA TGTGCTAGTGGTTTGGGACAGATCTATGGCTACACCTTC.

The rearrangement uses TRBV6-1 and TRBJ1-5; perhaps TRBD1 as D (5 bases). The CDR3 covers 15 residues. The V end lost 6 bases, the J end lost 2 bases, and 14 bases lay between the germline ends. Germline CDR1 is MNHNS and CDR2 is SASEGT. The CDR3 protein is CASRTGLEGNQPQHF. CDR3 sequence (DNA): TGTGCCAGCAGGACGGGGCTAGAGGGCAATCAGCCCCAGCATTTT.

The V and J genes are TRBV6-1 and TRBJ1-5, with a possible D match to TRBD1 (6 bases). CDR3 length equals 16 residues. V lost 2 bases and J 0 bases, leaving 11 bases between the germline ends. CDR1 is MNHNS and CDR2 is SASEGT in the germline V gene. CDR3 sequence reads: CASSETRTASNQPQHF. CDR3 in DNA: TGTGCCAGCAGTGAAACAAGGACAGCTAGCAATCAGCCCCAGCATTTT.